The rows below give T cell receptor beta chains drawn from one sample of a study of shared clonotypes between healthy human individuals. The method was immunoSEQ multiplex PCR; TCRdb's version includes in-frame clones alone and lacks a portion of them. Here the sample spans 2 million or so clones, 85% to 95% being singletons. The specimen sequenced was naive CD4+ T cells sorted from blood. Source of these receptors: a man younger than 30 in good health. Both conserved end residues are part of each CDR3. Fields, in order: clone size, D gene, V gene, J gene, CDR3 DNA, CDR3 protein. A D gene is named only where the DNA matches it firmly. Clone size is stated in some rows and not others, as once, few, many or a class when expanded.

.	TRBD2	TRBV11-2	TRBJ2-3	TGTGCCAGCAGCTTAGCAGGGACTAGGTTGACGACGCAGTATTTT	CASSLAGTRLTTQYF
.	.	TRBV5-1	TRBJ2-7	TGCGCCAGCAGCTTGCACCCGGAAGGTTCCTACGAGCAGTACTTC	CASSLHPEGSYEQYF
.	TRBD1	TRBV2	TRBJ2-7	TGTGCCAGCAGATCCTTAGGACAGGGAGAAGCTTCCGAGCAGTACTTC	CASRSLGQGEASEQYF
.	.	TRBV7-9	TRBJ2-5	TGTGCCAGCAGTCATTCAGTGTACCAAGAGACCCAGTACTTC	CASSHSVYQETQYF
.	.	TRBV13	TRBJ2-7	TGTGCCAGCAGCCCCAGCTCCGGCGGGAACTACGAGCAGTACTTC	CASSPSSGGNYEQYF
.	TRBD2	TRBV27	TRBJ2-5	TGTGCCAGCAGCGCAAACAACGGGGGGGAGACCCAGTACTTC	CASSANNGGETQYF
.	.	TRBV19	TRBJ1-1	TGTGCCAGTAGCCCCCGGACAGTTGTGAACACTGAAGCTTTCTTT	CASSPRTVVNTEAFF
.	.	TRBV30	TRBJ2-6	TGTGCCTGGAGTGCCCGCCGGACCCTCGGGTTTGGGGCCAACGTCCTGACTTTC	CAWSARRTLGFGANVLTF
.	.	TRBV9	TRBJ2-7	TGTGCCAGCAGCGTAGGAGACCCCCGGAGCTACGAGCAGTACTTC	CASSVGDPRSYEQYF
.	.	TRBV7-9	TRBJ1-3	TGTGCCAGCGGGACTTGGAAAGGGCGCCGAGAAGGAAACACCATATATTTT	CASGTWKGRREGNTIYF
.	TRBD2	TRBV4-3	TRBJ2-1	TGCGCCAGCAGCCATAGCGGGGGGCCCTACAATGAGCAGTTCTTC	CASSHSGGPYNEQFF
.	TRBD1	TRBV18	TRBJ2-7	TGTGCCAGCTCACACTCATCAGGGGGCAGAGGGTACGAGCAGTACTTC	CASSHSSGGRGYEQYF
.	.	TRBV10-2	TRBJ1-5	TGCGCCAGCAGTGAGCCGAATGGGCCCCAGCATTTT	CASSEPNGPQHF
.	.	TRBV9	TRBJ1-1	TGTGCCAGCAGCGTAGAGGGTGTAGGCACTGAAGCTTTCTTT	CASSVEGVGTEAFF
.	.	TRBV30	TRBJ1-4	TGTGCCTGGAGTACAGAAAAACTGTTTTTT	CAWSTEKLFF
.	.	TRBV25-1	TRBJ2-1	TGTGCCAGCAGTGATATGGTGATGAATGAGCAGTTCTTC	CASSDMVMNEQFF
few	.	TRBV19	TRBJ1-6	TGTGCCAGTAGTCCGGGGTCATATAATTCACCCCTCCACTTT	CASSPGSYNSPLHF
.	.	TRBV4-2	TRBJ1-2	TGTGCCAGCAGCCAAGATATTCTCAGCGGACTTGGCTATGGCTACACCTTC	CASSQDILSGLGYGYTF
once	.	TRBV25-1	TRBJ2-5	TGTGCCAGCGGAGCCCTGGGAGGACAGGATCAAGAGACCCAGTACTTC	CASGALGGQDQETQYF
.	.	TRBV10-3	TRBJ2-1	TGTGCCATCACCAGAGACAAGTCCTACAATGAGCAGTTCTTC	CAITRDKSYNEQFF
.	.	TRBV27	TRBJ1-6	TGTGCCAGCAGCTTATCCCACGGACGCTGGGGTAATTCACCCCTCCACTTT	CASSLSHGRWGNSPLHF
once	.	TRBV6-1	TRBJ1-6	TGTGCCAGCAGTGCTAGGGGGGCCCCTCCTAATTCACCCCTCCACTTT	CASSARGAPPNSPLHF
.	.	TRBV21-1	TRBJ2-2	TGTGCCAGCAGCAAAGACCAGGGACGTGCTGGTTTTTTT	CASSKDQGRAGFF
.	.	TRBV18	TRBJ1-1	TGTGCCAGCTCACCACCGGGGAGAGGTGCGAATACTGAAGCTTTCTTT	CASSPPGRGANTEAFF